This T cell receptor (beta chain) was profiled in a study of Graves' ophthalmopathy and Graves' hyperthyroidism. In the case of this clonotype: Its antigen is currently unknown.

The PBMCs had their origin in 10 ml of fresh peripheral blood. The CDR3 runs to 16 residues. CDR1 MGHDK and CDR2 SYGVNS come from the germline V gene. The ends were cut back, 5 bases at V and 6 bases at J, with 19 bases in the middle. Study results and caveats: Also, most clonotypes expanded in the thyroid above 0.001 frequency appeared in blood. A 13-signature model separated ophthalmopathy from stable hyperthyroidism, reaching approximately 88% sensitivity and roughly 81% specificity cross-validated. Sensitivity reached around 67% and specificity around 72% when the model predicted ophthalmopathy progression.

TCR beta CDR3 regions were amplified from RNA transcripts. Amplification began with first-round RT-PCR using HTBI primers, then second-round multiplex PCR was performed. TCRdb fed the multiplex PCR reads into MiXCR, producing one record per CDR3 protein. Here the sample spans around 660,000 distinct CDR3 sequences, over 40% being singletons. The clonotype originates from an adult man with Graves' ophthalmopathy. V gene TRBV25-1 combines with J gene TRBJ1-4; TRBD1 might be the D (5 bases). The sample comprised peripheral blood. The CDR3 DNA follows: TGTGCCAGCAGTTACACAACAGGATGGGGCGATGAAAAACTGTTTTTT. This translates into CASSYTTGWGDEKLFF.